These 3 T cell receptor beta chains were all obtained from the same sample, sequenced in a study of shared T cell receptors in the human thymus. The method was immunoSEQ multiplex PCR; TCRdb's version includes in-frame clones alone and lacks a portion of them. In the table there are almost 550,000 clones, approximately 80% of which are singletons. The same sample was also used in a study of human thymus T cells.

The sequenced sample was thymocytes. Source of these receptors: a boy younger than two with a congenital heart defect.

The chain is built from TRBV4-3 and TRBJ2-2, with TRBD2 as a possible D gene (7 bases). The CDR3 is made up of 16 amino acids. V was cut by 6 bases and J by 3 bases, with 17 bases left in between. The germline V gene has CDR1 LGHNA and CDR2 YSLEER. CDR3 sequence: CASRLKGGGYTGELFF. The CDR3 coding sequence is TGCGCCAGCAGACTTAAGGGAGGGGGATACACCGGGGAGCTGTTTTTT.

The chain uses TRBV28 and TRBJ2-7; 7 nucleotides line up with TRBD1. CDR1 and CDR2 (germline): MDHEN, SYDVKM. This CDR3 region has 15 residues. With 4 bases clipped from V and 3 bases from J, the junction kept 9 bases outside the gene matches. The CDR3 loop reads CASSYSDRNSYEQYF. CDR3 nucleotide sequence: TGTGCCAGCAGTTACTCGGACAGGAACAGCTACGAGCAGTACTTC.

The CDR3 here is CASSTPGYPPGQGINQPQHF. In nucleotides, the CDR3 is TGTGCCAGTAGTACCCCAGGGTACCCACCGGGACAGGGAATAAATCAGCCCCAGCATTTT. The chain joins TRBV19 to TRBJ1-5; 9 nucleotides align to TRBD1. Germline CDR1 is LNHDA and CDR2 is SQIVND (reference sequence). V lost 4 bases to trimming and J lost 4 bases; unmatched junction nucleotides: 20. The CDR3 sequence is 20 residues long.